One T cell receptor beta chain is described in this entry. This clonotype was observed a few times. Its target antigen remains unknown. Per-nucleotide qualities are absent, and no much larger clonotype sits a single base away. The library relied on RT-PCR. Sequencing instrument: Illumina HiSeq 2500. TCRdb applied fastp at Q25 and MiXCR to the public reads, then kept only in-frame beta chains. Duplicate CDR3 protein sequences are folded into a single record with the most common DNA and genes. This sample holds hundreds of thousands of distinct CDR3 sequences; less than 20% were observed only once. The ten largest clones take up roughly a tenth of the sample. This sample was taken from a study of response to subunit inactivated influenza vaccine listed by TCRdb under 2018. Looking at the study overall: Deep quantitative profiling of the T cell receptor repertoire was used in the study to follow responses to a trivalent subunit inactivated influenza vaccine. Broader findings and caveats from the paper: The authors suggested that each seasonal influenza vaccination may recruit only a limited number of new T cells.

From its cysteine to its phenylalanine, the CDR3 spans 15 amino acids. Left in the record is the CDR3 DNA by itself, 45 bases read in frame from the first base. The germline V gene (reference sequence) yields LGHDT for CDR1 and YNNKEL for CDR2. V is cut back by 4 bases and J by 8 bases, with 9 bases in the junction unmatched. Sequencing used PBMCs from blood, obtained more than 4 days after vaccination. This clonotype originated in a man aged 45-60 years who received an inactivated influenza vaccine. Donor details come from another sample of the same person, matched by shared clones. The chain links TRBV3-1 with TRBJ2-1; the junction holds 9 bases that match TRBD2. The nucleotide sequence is TGTGCCAGCAGCCCCTCAGCGGGAGGCGGGGATGAGCAGTTCTTC. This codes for CASSPSAGGGDEQFF.